These 15 T cell receptor beta chains came from one sample sequenced in a study of T cell responses to AZD1222 COVID-19 vaccine. Sequenced by immunoSEQ multiplex PCR; TCRdb stores in-frame clones only, minus some. The table records about 120,000 clones, approximately 93% of them present only once. This specimen consisted of peripheral blood, obtained on day 0 of AZD1222 vaccination. These receptors were taken from an adult in good health.

The DNA of the CDR3 is TGCGCCAGCAGCCAAGATCTCGGGACAGGCCACTACGAGCAGTACTTC. Amino acids: CASSQDLGTGHYEQYF. This chain links TRBV4-1 with TRBJ2-7; 8 nucleotides match TRBD1. The V and J ends lost 0 bases and 3 bases, in that order; junction bases with no gene match: 7. The CDR3 sequence is 16 residues long. Per the germline V gene, CDR1 is MGHRA and CDR2 is YSYEKL.

The V and J genes are TRBV12-3 or TRBV12-4 and TRBJ2-7, with 7 bases matching TRBD1. The CDR3 covers 13 residues. Losses at the gene ends were 5 bases for V and 6 bases for J; bases not matched to a gene: 7. The CDR3 DNA is TGTGCCAGCAGTCTCGACAGGGTGGTCGAGCAGTACTTC. This encodes CASSLDRVVEQYF.

The CDR3 DNA is TGTGCCAGCAAGAGAGGTGGTTTGACCGGGGAGCTGTTTTTT. It translates to CASKRGGLTGELFF. The chain combines TRBV2 with TRBJ2-2; D is ambiguous. The length of the CDR3 is 14 residues. V lost 7 bases and J lost 5, with 14 bases in between. CDR1 and CDR2 (germline): SNHLY, FYNNEI.

The J gene is TRBJ2-7, the V gene TRBV2; weak D call: TRBD2 (7 bases). The CDR3 runs 15 residues. V lost 7 bases and J 0 bases, leaving 16 bases between the germline ends. The germline gives CDR1 SNHLY, CDR2 FYNNEI. The CDR3: CASNTWGGASYEQYF. The DNA for the CDR3 is TGTGCCAGCAACACTTGGGGGGGGGCCTCCTACGAGCAGTACTTC.

The V call is TRBV5-6, the J call TRBJ1-2; D perhaps matches TRBD1 (6 bases). The germline CDR1 and CDR2 sequences are SGHDT and YYEEEE. The CDR3 runs 13 residues. The ends were cut back, 3 bases at V and 8 bases at J, with 14 bases in the middle. DNA of the CDR3: TGTGCCAGCAGCTGGACGGGACACGGCGGCTACACCTTC. Protein sequence: CASSWTGHGGYTF.

J is TRBJ1-5 and V is TRBV25-1; a weak D match, TRBD1 (5 bases). V was trimmed by 2 bases and J by 2 bases, leaving 13 bases between them. The CDR3 length is 16 residues. Germline-derived CDR1 and CDR2 are MGHDK and SYGVNS. The CDR3 sequence: CASSEVGAGGNQPQHF. DNA for the CDR3: TGTGCCAGCAGTGAAGTTGGGGCGGGCGGCAATCAGCCCCAGCATTTT.

This clone was seen once. The genes are TRBV7-9 and TRBJ2-1, with D perhaps TRBD1 (7 bases). V lost 3 bases and J 6 bases, leaving 18 bases between the germline ends. CDR1 is SEHNR, CDR2 FQNEAQ, per germline (reference sequence). This CDR3 is 16 amino acids long. The CDR3 sequence is CASSFTQGGFLNEQFF. DNA for the CDR3: TGTGCCAGCAGCTTCACCCAGGGGGGCTTCCTCAATGAGCAGTTCTTC. The full variable domain, its missing parts supplied by reference TRBV7-9 and TRBJ2-1, is DTGVSQNPRHKITKRGQNVTFRCDPISEHNRLYWYRQTLGQGPEFLTYFQNEAQLEKSRLLSDRFSAERPKGSFSTLEIQRTEQGDSAMYLCASSFTQGGFLNEQFFGPGTRLTVL.

The rearrangement uses TRBV24-1 and TRBJ2-1, with D hard to call. Germline assignment: CDR1 KGHDR and CDR2 SFDVKD. V gave up 4 bases and J gave up 7 bases, with 13 bases separating them. The CDR3 loop spans 14 amino acids. In nucleotides, the CDR3 is TGTGCCACCAGTGAACCCTCAGGCCGAAATGAGCAGTTCTTC. Encoded protein: CATSEPSGRNEQFF.

The V and J genes are TRBV19 and TRBJ2-5, with D possibly matching TRBD2 (5 bases). CDR1 is LNHDA, CDR2 SQIVND, per germline (reference sequence). V was trimmed by 3 bases and J by 5 bases, leaving 13 bases between them. This CDR3 comprises 14 residues. For the CDR3, the DNA is TGTGCCAGTAGTATCGTTGCGGGCCGGGAGACCCAGTACTTC. The encoded protein is CASSIVAGRETQYF.

V usage is TRBV4-1 and J usage is TRBJ2-1, with D perhaps matching TRBD2 (6 bases). The CDR3 is made up of 13 amino acids. Germline V gene data show CDR1 as MGHRA and CDR2 as YSYEKL. Trimming removed 2 bases at V and 6 bases at J, with 8 bases between. CDR3 sequence reads: CASSQPAGNEQFF. DNA of the CDR3: TGCGCCAGCAGCCAACCAGCGGGCAATGAGCAGTTCTTC.

This chain joins TRBV5-1 and TRBJ2-5; no firm D call. Trimming removed 1 base at V and 1 base at J, with 5 bases between. Germline CDR1 reads SGHRS; CDR2 reads YFSETQ. The length of the CDR3 is 13 residues. CDR3 sequence (DNA): TGCGCCAGCAGCTTGTACTTCCAAGAGACCCAGTACTTC. This translates into CASSLYFQETQYF.

The chain has TRBV5-1 and TRBJ1-3; the match to TRBD1 covers 11 bases. CDR1 and CDR2 from the germline V gene are SGHRS and YFSETQ. With 4 bases clipped from V and 2 bases from J, the junction kept 11 bases outside the gene matches. The CDR3 is 18 residues long. The DNA of the CDR3 is TGCGCCAGCAGCATCGGACAGGGGGCCTATATCCCTGGAAACACCATATATTTT. Amino acid sequence: CASSIGQGAYIPGNTIYF.

The chain carries TRBV28 and TRBJ2-1, with D perhaps matching TRBD2 (6 bases). The germline CDR1 and CDR2 sequences are MDHEN and SYDVKM. V was shortened by 6 bases and J by 0 bases, with 15 bases between the two germline ends. The CDR3 is made up of 16 amino acids. DNA for the CDR3: TGTGCCAGCAGACCCCGGGGAGGTAGCTCCTACAATGAGCAGTTCTTC. Encoded protein: CASRPRGGSSYNEQFF.

The CDR3: CASSKTGTSGGSYNEQFF. CDR3 nucleotide sequence: TGTGCCAGTAGTAAGACCGGGACTAGCGGGGGATCCTACAATGAGCAGTTCTTC. The chain uses TRBV19 and TRBJ2-1; 14 bases are a match to TRBD2. This CDR3 comprises 18 residues. Trimming at V came to 4 bases and at J to 1 base, leaving 6 bases not matched to a gene. The germline CDR1 and CDR2 sequences are LNHDA and SQIVND (reference sequence).

The CDR3, as DNA: TGTGCCAGCAGTTTATCAGGGTACGGCTACACCTTC. It encodes CASSLSGYGYTF. The chain links TRBV28 to TRBJ1-2; tentative D call: TRBD1 (5 bases). The CDR3 is made up of 12 amino acids. Trimming stripped 1 base from V and 8 bases from J, with 8 bases between. Per germline, CDR1 MDHEN and CDR2 SYDVKM.